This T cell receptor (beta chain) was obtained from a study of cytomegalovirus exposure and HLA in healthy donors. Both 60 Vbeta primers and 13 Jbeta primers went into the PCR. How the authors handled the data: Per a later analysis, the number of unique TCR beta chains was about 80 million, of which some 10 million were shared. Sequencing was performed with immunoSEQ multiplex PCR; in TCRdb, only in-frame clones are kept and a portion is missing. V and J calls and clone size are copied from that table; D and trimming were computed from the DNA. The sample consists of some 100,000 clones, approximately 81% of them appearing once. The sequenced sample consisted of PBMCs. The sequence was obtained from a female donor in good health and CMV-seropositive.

CDR3 sequence: CASSLSGHNTEAFF. In nucleotides, the CDR3 is TGTGCCAGCAGCTTAAGTGGACACAACACTGAAGCTTTCTTT. The chain links TRBV7-9 to TRBJ1-1; TRBD1 is a possible D gene (5 bases). CDR3 size: 14 residues. V was shortened by 2 bases and J by 2 bases, with 9 bases between the two germline ends. Per the germline V gene, CDR1 is SEHNR and CDR2 is FQNEAQ (reference sequence).